The present TCR beta chain was sequenced within a study of cytomegalovirus exposure and HLA in healthy donors. About the study: Approximately 81% of a few hundred genotyped donors fell in the Caucasian-associated ancestry cluster.

The CDR3 loop spans 15 amino acids. CDR1 is SGHRS, CDR2 YFSETQ, per germline. V gave up 0 bases and J gave up 1 base; unmatched junction bases: 1. A note on this clone: Its antigen is currently unknown. The same CDR3 arises from other DNA sequences in this sample as well.

Both 60 Vbeta primers and 13 Jbeta primers went into the PCR. Sequencing was performed with immunoSEQ multiplex PCR; in TCRdb, only in-frame clones are kept and a portion is missing. The sample includes around 88,000 clones, roughly 80% seen only once; the top ten take about 7%. Overall study findings and caveats: There were reportedly fewer N-insertions in an Asian-associated ancestry cluster than the approximately 630-donor mean, in a later analysis.

The chain has TRBV5-1 and TRBJ2-1; 7 bases fit TRBD2. The sequence came from a man aged 45 to 65 in good health and CMV-seropositive. What was sequenced was PBMCs. CDR3 in amino acids: CASSLGGGSYNEQFF. Written as DNA, the CDR3 is TGCGCCAGCAGCTTGGGGGGGGGTTCCTACAATGAGCAGTTCTTC. Looking up the rest from reference TRBV5-1 and TRBJ2-1 gives the full variable domain: KAGVTQTPRYLIKTRGQQVTLSCSPISGHRSVSWYQQTPGQGLQFLFEYFSETQRNKGNFPGRFSGRQFSNSRSEMNVSTLELGDSALYLCASSLGGGSYNEQFFGPGTRLTVL.